A selection of T cell receptor beta chains follows, all from one sample in a study of cytomegalovirus exposure and HLA in healthy donors. Here immunoSEQ multiplex PCR was the method, and the copy in TCRdb shows in-frame clones only, minus some. Of around 160,000 clones listed, approximately 83% were seen once; the top ten hold approximately 8.5%. Specimen: PBMCs. These TCRs come from a young man in good health and CMV-seropositive. The CDR3 runs from the conserved cysteine through the conserved F or W. D genes are given only for firm matches.

V,J,D,DNA,CDR3
TRBV5-1,TRBJ1-1,NA,TGCGCCAGCAGCTTGGACGGAGGGAACACTGAAGCTTTCTTT,CASSLDGGNTEAFF
TRBV5-5,TRBJ2-3,TRBD1,TGTGCCAGCAGCTTGGGATCCGGACAGGGGGCAGATACGCAGTATTTT,CASSLGSGQGADTQYF
TRBV27,TRBJ1-2,NA,TGTGCCAGCAGTGCCGCAGGTTCGAGTTATGGCTACACCTTC,CASSAAGSSYGYTF
TRBV9,TRBJ2-7,TRBD2,TGTGCCAGCAGCCTGAGCGGGGGGCTAACCTACGAGCAGTACTTC,CASSLSGGLTYEQYF
TRBV9,TRBJ1-3,TRBD1,TGTGCCAGCAGCGGTGGACAGGGCAGGAACACCATATATTTT,CASSGGQGRNTIYF
TRBV4-1,TRBJ1-1,NA,TGCGCCAGCAGCCTACGCGACAGAACCACTGAAGCTTTCTTT,CASSLRDRTTEAFF
TRBV18,TRBJ1-1,NA,TGTGCCAGCTCACTAAAGGAGGACCCGCCCGGTGCTTTCTTT,CASSLKEDPPGAFF
TRBV7-6,TRBJ2-7,NA,TGTGCCAGCAGCTTAGCCCCGGACAGCGCCTATTACGAGCAGTACTTC,CASSLAPDSAYYEQYF
TRBV5-4,TRBJ2-3,TRBD2,TGTGCCAGCAGCCCAGGGACTAGCGGGGGTGGGACAGATACGCAGTATTTT,CASSPGTSGGGTDTQYF
TRBV2,TRBJ2-1,NA,TGTGCCAGCAGTGAGGCGGGGAATGGGATCGATGAGCAGTTCTTC,CASSEAGNGIDEQFF
TRBV5-1,TRBJ2-1,NA,TGCGCCAGCAGCTTGCGGCAGGCCTCCGGGGTTGAGCAGTTCTTC,CASSLRQASGVEQFF
TRBV18,TRBJ2-3,NA,TGTGCCAGCTCGCCAAGGGACTTTGACACAGATACGCAGTATTTT,CASSPRDFDTDTQYF
TRBV19,TRBJ2-2,NA,TGTGCCAGTAGTACCCATCCTAGCGTCGGCACCGGGGAGCTGTTTTTT,CASSTHPSVGTGELFF